These T cell receptor beta chains were read from a single sample in a study of cytomegalovirus exposure and HLA in healthy donors. Generated by immunoSEQ multiplex PCR, the TCRdb table keeps only in-frame clones and is missing some. This sample yields 100,000 to 150,000 clones, of which more than 65% are seen a single time; around 4% belongs to the top ten. Sequenced input: PBMCs. The receptors originated from a male donor in good health and CMV-seropositive. Both conserved end residues are part of each CDR3. D genes are given only for firm matches. The size field is filled for only some rows; it gives once, few, many or a size class.

TRBD1 | TRBJ2-7 | few | TRBV2 | TGTGCCAGCAGCGCACGGGGACAGGGGGCTGGGGAGCAGTACTTC | CASSARGQGAGEQYF
TRBD2 | TRBJ2-3 | . | TRBV2 | TGTGCCAGCAGCGCCTTGACTAGCGGGACGTTCTATACGCAGTATTTT | CASSALTSGTFYTQYF
. | TRBJ2-7 | few | TRBV2 | TGTGCCAGCAGTACCACCGGTACCTACGAGCAGTACTTC | CASSTTGTYEQYF
TRBD1 | TRBJ1-6 | . | TRBV6-5 | TGTGCCAGCAGTTACTCCCAACCGGGACAGAATTCACCCCTCCACTTT | CASSYSQPGQNSPLHF
TRBD1 | TRBJ1-1 | . | TRBV27 | TGTGCCAGCAGTTTATCGGCAGGGGGCGAGGCTTTCTTT | CASSLSAGGEAFF
TRBD1 | TRBJ1-1 | . | TRBV18 | TGTGCCAGCTCACCGATGCGGGACAGTATTGAAGCTTTCTTT | CASSPMRDSIEAFF
. | TRBJ2-1 | . | TRBV6-5 | TGTGCCAGCAGACTAACACCGAGCTCCTACAATGAGCAGTTCTTC | CASRLTPSSYNEQFF
TRBD1 | TRBJ2-7 | . | TRBV11-2 | TGTGCCAGCAAAACCCTCCGACAGGGGCGATTAGGCGAGCAGTACTTC | CASKTLRQGRLGEQYF
. | TRBJ2-7 | . | TRBV28 | TGTGCCAGCAGTTACCCCCGACAGCTGGGAGGCCACGAGCAGTACTTC | CASSYPRQLGGHEQYF
. | TRBJ2-2 | . | TRBV7-3 | TGTGCCAGCAGCTCAAGGGGTAACACCGGGGAGCTGTTTTTT | CASSSRGNTGELFF
TRBD1 | TRBJ2-7 | . | TRBV23-1 | TGCGCCTCCACACGCCCGCTCGCCAAGGAAGGACAGGGGTTCTACGAGCAGTACTTC | CASTRPLAKEGQGFYEQYF
. | TRBJ2-1 | once | TRBV7-9 | TGTGCCAGCAGCTTTCCCCGGGACTCGGTGGTTCGCTCCTACAATGAGCAGTTCTTC | CASSFPRDSVVRSYNEQFF
. | TRBJ1-1 | . | TRBV28 | TGTGCCAGCAGTCCCCCCCACAGGGTAGGCACTGAAGCTTTCTTT | CASSPPHRVGTEAFF
. | TRBJ2-5 | once | TRBV7-9 | TGTGCCAGCAGCTTATCTCGGGAGGAGACCCAGTACTTC | CASSLSREETQYF
. | TRBJ2-1 | few | TRBV7-9 | TGTGCCAGCAGCTTATACGGACTGTACAATGAGCAGTTCTTC | CASSLYGLYNEQFF
. | TRBJ2-3 | . | TRBV28 | TGTGCCAGCAGTTATAGCGGAGATACGCAGTATTTT | CASSYSGDTQYF
. | TRBJ1-1 | . | TRBV28 | TGTGCCAGCAGTTTACCCGGGGGGGGGACTGAAGCTTTCTTT | CASSLPGGGTEAFF
. | TRBJ2-3 | . | TRBV29-1 | TGCAGCGTTGGGCAAAGCACAGATACGCAGTATTTT | CSVGQSTDTQYF
TRBD1 | TRBJ1-1 | . | TRBV7-8 | TGTGCCAGCAGCTCAATTTGGGACAGAGAAGCTTTCTTT | CASSSIWDREAFF
. | TRBJ1-3 | . | TRBV5-4 | TGTGCCAGCAGCTTGGGTCGCAGAACTGGAAACACCATATATTTT | CASSLGRRTGNTIYF
TRBD1 | TRBJ1-2 | . | TRBV9 | TGTGCCAGCAGCGTGGGGACAGGGGGCTATTTACTGAAAGGGGGCTACACCTTC | CASSVGTGGYLLKGGYTF
. | TRBJ1-3 | . | TRBV27 | TGTGCCAGCAGTTTATCCATCTCTGGAAACACCATATATTTT | CASSLSISGNTIYF
TRBD1 | TRBJ2-1 | . | TRBV5-1 | TGCGCCAGCAGCTACCTCCGGGACAGGGTTAGGAATGAGCAGTTCTTC | CASSYLRDRVRNEQFF
TRBD1 | TRBJ2-1 | . | TRBV2 | TGTGCCAGCAGAATCAGGACAGGGATGGGTAATGAGCAGTTCTTC | CASRIRTGMGNEQFF
. | TRBJ1-4 | few | TRBV7-9 | TGTGCCAGCAGCTTCTCGGGACACGGTCTAAACGTGACTAATGAAAAACTGTTTTTT | CASSFSGHGLNVTNEKLFF
. | TRBJ2-5 | few | TRBV5-1 | TGCGCCAGCAGAACGGGGTCTCAGGAGACCCAGTACTTC | CASRTGSQETQYF
. | TRBJ2-3 | . | TRBV29-1 | TGCAGCGTTCGGGGAGATACGCAGTATTTT | CSVRGDTQYF
TRBD1 | TRBJ2-7 | few | TRBV6-5 | TGTGCCAGCAGCACTGCTCCGGGACAGAGGTACGAGCAGTACTTC | CASSTAPGQRYEQYF
. | TRBJ1-1 | . | TRBV27 | TGTGCCAGCAGTTTAGCCCTAACAGGGATCGGTCGGGCTTTCTTT | CASSLALTGIGRAFF
. | TRBJ2-7 | . | TRBV11-2 | TGTGCCAGCAGCTCGACTAGAGTATACGAGCAGTACTTC | CASSSTRVYEQYF
. | TRBJ1-1 | once | TRBV29-1 | TGCAGCGTTGAAGGAGCCCAGCGGACTGAAGCTTTCTTT | CSVEGAQRTEAFF
TRBD2 | TRBJ2-7 | . | TRBV2 | TGTGCCTCGGGGGGGGACGCCTCCTCCTACGAGCAGTACTTC | CASGGDASSYEQYF
. | TRBJ2-6 | . | TRBV2 | TGTGCCAGCATCAGTGGGGGCACTGGGGCCAACGGCCTGACTTTC | CASISGGTGANGLTF
. | TRBJ1-1 | . | TRBV6-1 | TGTGCCAGCAGTGAAAGGGGAGGTGGGTTCACTGAAGCTTTCTTT | CASSERGGGFTEAFF
TRBD2 | TRBJ2-3 | few | TRBV19 | TGTGCCAGTAGTAAGCGTAGCGGGGGGGCTTCAGATACGCAGTATTTT | CASSKRSGGASDTQYF
. | TRBJ1-2 | . | TRBV18 | TGTGCCAGCTCACCACCCGGGATTAGCTATGGCTACACCTTC | CASSPPGISYGYTF
. | TRBJ1-5 | once | TRBV18 | TGTGCCAGCTCACCCGGGGGGAATCAGCCCCAGCATTTT | CASSPGGNQPQHF
. | TRBJ1-1 | few | TRBV19 | TGTGCCAGTTGTGTAACAGGGATGAACACTGAAGCTTTCTTT | CASCVTGMNTEAFF
. | TRBJ2-5 | . | TRBV5-4 | TGTGCCAGCAGCTTCCCTCAAGAGACCCAGTACTTC | CASSFPQETQYF
TRBD1 | TRBJ1-5 | . | TRBV6-6 | TGTGCCAGCAGCCAAGACAGGGGTTATCAGCCCCAGCATTTT | CASSQDRGYQPQHF
. | TRBJ2-7 | . | TRBV5-6 | TGTGCCAGCAGCCCCCGGACAAGAAGATACGAGCAGTACTTC | CASSPRTRRYEQYF
. | TRBJ2-1 | . | TRBV4-1 | TGCGCCAGCAGCCAAGATCCCACGGGAAGGTTCGATGAGCAGTTCTTC | CASSQDPTGRFDEQFF
. | TRBJ2-1 | . | TRBV12-5 | TGTGCTAGTGGTTTGGACCCCCGGAGCTCCTACAATGAGCAGTTCTTC | CASGLDPRSSYNEQFF
. | TRBJ1-2 | . | TRBV7-9 | TGTGCCAGCAGCTTAATCGCGGACATCTACACCTTC | CASSLIADIYTF
TRBD1 | TRBJ1-3 | . | TRBV10-3 | TGTGCCATCAGTGAGCCCTTGGGGACAGACTCTGGAAACACCATATATTTT | CAISEPLGTDSGNTIYF
. | TRBJ2-2 | . | TRBV2 | TGTGCCAGCAGTGAAGAAATCCAGGGGTTCGCGAACACCGGGGAGCTGTTTTTT | CASSEEIQGFANTGELFF
TRBD1 | TRBJ1-1 | few | TRBV27 | TGTGCCAGCAGTCCGGGACAGAGGGCTGAAGCTTTCTTT | CASSPGQRAEAFF
TRBD1 | TRBJ1-1 | once | TRBV19 | TGTGCCAGTAGTATAAGGGGACAGGGGGGGGTAGTCCTGGCGGCTTTCTTT | CASSIRGQGGVVLAAFF
. | TRBJ2-7 | . | TRBV28 | TGTGCCAGCGGGCACGCCTACGAGCAGTACTTC | CASGHAYEQYF
. | TRBJ1-2 | . | TRBV27 | TGTGCCAGCAGACCGGACAGTGCTATTAACTATGGCTACACCTTC | CASRPDSAINYGYTF